Detailed here is one T cell receptor (beta chain). This sample is part of a study of control samples from healthy donors and cancer patients. The repertoire was sequenced with immunoSEQ multiplex PCR; TCRdb's copy has only in-frame clones and lacks some. The sample contains about 76,000 clones, around 90% of which appear only once. This clonotype originated in a woman aged 45-60 years with colorectal cancer. The sequenced sample was PBMCs.

The CDR3 sequence: CASSLGVGRGTEAFF. CDR3 DNA sequence: TGTGCCAGCAGCTTAGGGGTTGGTAGGGGCACTGAAGCTTTCTTT. This chain links TRBV7-9 with TRBJ1-1; TRBD1 is a possible D gene (5 bases). Germline CDR1 and CDR2: SEHNR and FQNEAQ (reference sequence). This CDR3 is 15 amino acids long. V was pared by 1 base and J by 4 bases, with 13 bases between.